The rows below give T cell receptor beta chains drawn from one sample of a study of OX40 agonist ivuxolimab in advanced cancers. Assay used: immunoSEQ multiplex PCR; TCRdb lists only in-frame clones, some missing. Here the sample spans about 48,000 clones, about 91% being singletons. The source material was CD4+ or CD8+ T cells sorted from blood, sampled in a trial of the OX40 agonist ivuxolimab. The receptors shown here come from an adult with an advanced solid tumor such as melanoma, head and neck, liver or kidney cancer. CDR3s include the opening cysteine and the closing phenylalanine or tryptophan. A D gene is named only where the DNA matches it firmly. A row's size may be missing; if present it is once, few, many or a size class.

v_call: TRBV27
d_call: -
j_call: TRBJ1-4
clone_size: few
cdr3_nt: TGTGCCAGCAGTTCTCAGGGCCTAAATGAAAAACTGTTTTTT
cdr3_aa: CASSSQGLNEKLFF

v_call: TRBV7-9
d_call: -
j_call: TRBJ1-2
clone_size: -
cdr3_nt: TGTGCCAGCAGCTTAGCCGGACAGCCCTATGGCTACACCTTC
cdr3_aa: CASSLAGQPYGYTF

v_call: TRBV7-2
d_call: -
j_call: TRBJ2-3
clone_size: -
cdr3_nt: TGTGCCAGCAGCTTAGACGGGTTTTCGTTCATGGATACGCAGTATTTT
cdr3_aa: CASSLDGFSFMDTQYF

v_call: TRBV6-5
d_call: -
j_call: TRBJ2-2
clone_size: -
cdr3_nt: TGTGCCAGCAGCCTACAGCTGCCGGGGACCGGGGAGCTGTTTTTT
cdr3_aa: CASSLQLPGTGELFF

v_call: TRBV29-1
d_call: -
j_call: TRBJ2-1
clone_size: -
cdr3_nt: TGCAGCGTTGAACTTAGGCTAGGGCCAGTCTACAATGAGCAGTTCTTC
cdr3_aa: CSVELRLGPVYNEQFF

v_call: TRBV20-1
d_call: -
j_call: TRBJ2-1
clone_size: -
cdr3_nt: TGCAGTGCTAGGTGGGCGGGTGAGCAGTTCTTC
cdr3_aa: CSARWAGEQFF

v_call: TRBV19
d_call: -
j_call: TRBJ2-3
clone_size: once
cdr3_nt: TGTGCCAGTAGTATAGCTGGCCCGGATACGCAGTATTTT
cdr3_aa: CASSIAGPDTQYF

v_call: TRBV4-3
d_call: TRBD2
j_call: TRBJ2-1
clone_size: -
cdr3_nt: TGCGCCAGCAGCCAAGGAGGCGGGAGTGGGGGCAATGAGCAGTTCTTC
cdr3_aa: CASSQGGGSGGNEQFF

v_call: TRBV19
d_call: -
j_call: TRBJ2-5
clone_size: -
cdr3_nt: TGTGCCAGTAGTCCCACGGCTGGAGAGACCCAGTACTTC
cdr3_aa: CASSPTAGETQYF

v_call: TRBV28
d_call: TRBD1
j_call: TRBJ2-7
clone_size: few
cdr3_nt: TGTGCCAGCAGCCCGACAGGGGGCCCCTACGAGCAGTACTTC
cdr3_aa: CASSPTGGPYEQYF